This T cell receptor beta chain appears in the sequencing data of a study of blood T cell repertoires in COVID-19. Study summary: The United States, Italy and Spain were the sources of the acute and convalescent COVID-19 samples. PBMCs, B-cell-depleted T cells, or T cells provided the cDNA or gDNA that made up the material.

Per the study methods: For nucleated cells, counts were estimated from reference gene primer amplification. Clones were read by immunoSEQ multiplex PCR, and TCRdb kept only the in-frame ones, dropping some. From that table come the V and J calls and clone size; the DNA was used to work out D and trimming. The top ten clones hold about 3% of a sample with 250,000 to 300,000 clones, 86% of them seen once. The junction had 8 bases not matched to a gene; V was cut back by 5 bases and J by 4 bases. The length of the CDR3 is 14 residues. Germline CDR1 reads LNHDA; CDR2 reads SQIVND (reference sequence). The sequencing sample was made of peripheral blood. The origin of this receptor is a woman in her 30s with active or convalescent COVID-19. The V and J genes are TRBV19 and TRBJ2-7; TRBD1 aligns across 7 bases. Here the CDR3 reads CASSAGTVGYEQYF. Written as DNA, the CDR3 is TGTGCCAGTAGTGCCGGGACAGTAGGTTACGAGCAGTACTTC.